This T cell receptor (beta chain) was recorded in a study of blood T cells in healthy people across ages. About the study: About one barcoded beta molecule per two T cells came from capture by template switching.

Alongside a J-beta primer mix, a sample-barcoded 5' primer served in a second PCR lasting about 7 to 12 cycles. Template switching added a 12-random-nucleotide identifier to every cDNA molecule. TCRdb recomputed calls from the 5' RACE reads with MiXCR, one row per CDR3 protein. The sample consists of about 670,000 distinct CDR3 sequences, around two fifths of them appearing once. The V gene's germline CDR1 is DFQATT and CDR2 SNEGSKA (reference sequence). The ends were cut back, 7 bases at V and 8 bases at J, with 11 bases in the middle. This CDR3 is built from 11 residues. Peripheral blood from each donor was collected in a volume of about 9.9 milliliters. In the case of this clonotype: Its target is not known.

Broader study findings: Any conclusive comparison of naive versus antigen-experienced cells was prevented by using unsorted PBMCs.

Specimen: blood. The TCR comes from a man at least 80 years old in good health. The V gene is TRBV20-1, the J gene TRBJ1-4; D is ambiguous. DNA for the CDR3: TGCAGTGACCAGATTCAGGAAAAACTGTTTTTT. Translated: CSDQIQEKLFF.